This T cell receptor (beta chain) stems from a study of OX40 agonist ivuxolimab in advanced cancers. Study details: Patients took ivuxolimab, an agonistic anti-OX40 (CD134) antibody. Hepatocellular carcinoma, melanoma, renal cell or head and neck cancer occurred in dose-escalation patients. Prior therapy, whether anti-PD-1, anti-PD-L1 or anti-CTLA-4, was allowed, and approximately 40% had some.

Concerning this clone: Its antigen remains unidentified.

Some clones are missing from TCRdb's copy, which holds only in-frame ones; the method was immunoSEQ multiplex PCR. The sample has over 50,000 clones; more than 70% are singletons. Germline CDR1 and CDR2: MGHDK and SYGVNS. Trimming removed 8 bases at V and 6 bases at J, with 10 bases between. This CDR3 is 11 amino acids long. Study results and limitations: CD4+ and CD8+ blood T cells expanded clonally by week 6 at 0.1 to 3.0 mg/kg.

J is TRBJ1-1 and V is TRBV25-1; D is unclear. This TCR was sampled from an adult with an advanced solid tumor such as melanoma, head and neck, liver or kidney cancer. The input for sequencing was CD4+ or CD8+ T cells sorted from blood, taken in a trial of the OX40 agonist ivuxolimab. The CDR3 loop reads CASFAGAEAFF. DNA for the CDR3: TGTGCCAGCTTCGCCGGTGCTGAAGCTTTCTTT.